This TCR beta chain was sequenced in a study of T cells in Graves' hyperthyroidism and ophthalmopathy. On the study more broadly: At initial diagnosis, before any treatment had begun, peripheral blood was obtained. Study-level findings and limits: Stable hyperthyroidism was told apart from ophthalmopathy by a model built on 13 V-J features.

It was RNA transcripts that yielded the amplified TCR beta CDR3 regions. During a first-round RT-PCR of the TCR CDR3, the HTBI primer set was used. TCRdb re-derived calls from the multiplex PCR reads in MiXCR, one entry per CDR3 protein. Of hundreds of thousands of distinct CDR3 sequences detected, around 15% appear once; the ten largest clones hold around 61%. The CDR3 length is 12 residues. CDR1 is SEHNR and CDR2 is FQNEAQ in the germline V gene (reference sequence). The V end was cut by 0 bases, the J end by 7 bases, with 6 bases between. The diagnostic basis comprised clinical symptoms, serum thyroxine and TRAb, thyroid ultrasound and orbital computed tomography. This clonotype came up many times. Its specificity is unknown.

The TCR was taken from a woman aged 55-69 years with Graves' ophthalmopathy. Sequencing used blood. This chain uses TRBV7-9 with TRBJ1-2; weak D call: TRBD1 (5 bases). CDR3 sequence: CASSLAGVGYTF. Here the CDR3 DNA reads TGTGCCAGCAGCTTAGCAGGGGTTGGCTACACCTTC.